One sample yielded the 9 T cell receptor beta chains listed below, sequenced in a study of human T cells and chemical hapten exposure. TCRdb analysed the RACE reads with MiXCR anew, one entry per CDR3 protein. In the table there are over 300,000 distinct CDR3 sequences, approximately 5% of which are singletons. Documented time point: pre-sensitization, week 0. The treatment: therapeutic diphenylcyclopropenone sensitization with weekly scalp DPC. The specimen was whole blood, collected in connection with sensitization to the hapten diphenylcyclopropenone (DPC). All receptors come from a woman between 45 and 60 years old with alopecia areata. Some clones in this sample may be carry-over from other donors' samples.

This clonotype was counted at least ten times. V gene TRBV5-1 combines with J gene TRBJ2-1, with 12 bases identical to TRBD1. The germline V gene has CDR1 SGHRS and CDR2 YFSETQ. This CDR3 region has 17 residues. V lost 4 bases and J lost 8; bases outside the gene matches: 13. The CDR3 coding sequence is TGCGCCAGCAGCGGAGTACCACCCGGGACAGGGGGCCATGAGCAGTTCTTC. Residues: CASSGVPPGTGGHEQFF. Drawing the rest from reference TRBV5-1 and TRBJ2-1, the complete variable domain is KAGVTQTPRYLIKTRGQQVTLSCSPISGHRSVSWYQQTPGQGLQFLFEYFSETQRNKGNFPGRFSGRQFSNSRSEMNVSTLELGDSALYLCASSGVPPGTGGHEQFFGPGTRLTVL.

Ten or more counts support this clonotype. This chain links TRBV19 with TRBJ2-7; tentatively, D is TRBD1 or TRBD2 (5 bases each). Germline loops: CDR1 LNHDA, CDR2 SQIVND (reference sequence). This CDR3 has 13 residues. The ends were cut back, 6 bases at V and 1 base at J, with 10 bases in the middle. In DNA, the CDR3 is TGTGCCAGTAGACCCGGGACGTCCTACGAGCAGTACTTC. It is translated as CASRPGTSYEQYF.

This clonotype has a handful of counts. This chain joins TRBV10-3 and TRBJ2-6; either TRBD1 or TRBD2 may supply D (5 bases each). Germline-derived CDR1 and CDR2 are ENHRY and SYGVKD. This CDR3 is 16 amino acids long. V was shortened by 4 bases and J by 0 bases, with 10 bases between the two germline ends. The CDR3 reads CAISADTSSGANVLTF. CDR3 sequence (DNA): TGTGCCATCAGTGCGGACACTAGCTCTGGGGCCAACGTCCTGACTTTC.

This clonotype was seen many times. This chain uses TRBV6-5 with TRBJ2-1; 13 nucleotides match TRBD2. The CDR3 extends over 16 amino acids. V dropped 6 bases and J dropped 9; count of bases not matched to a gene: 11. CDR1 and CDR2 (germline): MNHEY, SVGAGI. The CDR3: CASSQRTSGSDGEQFF. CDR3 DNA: TGTGCCAGCAGCCAACGGACTAGCGGGAGTGACGGTGAGCAGTTCTTC.

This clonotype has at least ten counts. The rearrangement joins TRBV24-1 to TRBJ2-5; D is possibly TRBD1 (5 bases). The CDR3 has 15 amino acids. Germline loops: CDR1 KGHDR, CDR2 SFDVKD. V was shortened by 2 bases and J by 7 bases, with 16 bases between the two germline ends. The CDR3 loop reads CATSDYTGTSGTQYF. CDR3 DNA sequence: TGTGCCACCAGTGATTATACAGGTACCTCGGGGACCCAGTACTTC.

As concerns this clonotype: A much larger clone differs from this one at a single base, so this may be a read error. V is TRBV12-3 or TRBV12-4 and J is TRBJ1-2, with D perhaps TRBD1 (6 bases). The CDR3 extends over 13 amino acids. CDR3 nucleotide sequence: TGTGCCATCAGTCAGGGGATGGGCTATGGCTACACCTTC. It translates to CAISQGMGYGYTF.

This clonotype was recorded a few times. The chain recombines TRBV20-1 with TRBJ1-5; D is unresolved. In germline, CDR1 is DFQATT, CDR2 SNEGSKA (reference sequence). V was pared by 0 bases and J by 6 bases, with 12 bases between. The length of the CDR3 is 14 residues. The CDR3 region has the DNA TGCAGTGCTAGAGACAGGACCAAGGGTCAGCCCCAGCATTTT. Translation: CSARDRTKGQPQHF.

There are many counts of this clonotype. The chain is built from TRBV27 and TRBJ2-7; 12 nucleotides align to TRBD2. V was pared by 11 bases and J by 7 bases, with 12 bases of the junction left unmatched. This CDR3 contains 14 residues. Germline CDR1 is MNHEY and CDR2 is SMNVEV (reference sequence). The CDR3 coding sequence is TGTGCCCCTACCCTAGCGGGAGGGCCCGAAGAGCAGTACTTC. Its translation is CAPTLAGGPEEQYF.

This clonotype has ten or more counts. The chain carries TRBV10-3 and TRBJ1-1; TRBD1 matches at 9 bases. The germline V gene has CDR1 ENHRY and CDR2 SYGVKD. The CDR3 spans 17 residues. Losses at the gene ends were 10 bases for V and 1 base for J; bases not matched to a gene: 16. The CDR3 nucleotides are TGTGCCACCGCGCCGGGACAGGGAAGGAGGAAGAACACTGAAGCTTTCTTT. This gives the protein CATAPGQGRRKNTEAFF.